A selection of T cell receptor beta chains follows, all from one sample in a study of graft-versus-host responses after intestinal transplantation. The antigens these receptors bind are not known. Method: immunoSEQ multiplex PCR; TCRdb's copy keeps in-frame clones and lacks some. The sample includes 80,000 to 95,000 clones, approximately 94% of them seen just once. The input for sequencing was unstimulated CD8+ T cells sorted from spleen or lymph node cells, taken before intestinal transplant. Source of these receptors: a human donor who received an intestinal transplant. Both conserved end residues are trimmed from each CDR3.

v_gene,CDR3aa
TRBV11-1,ASSPQAGDYEQY
TRBV10-1,ASSSGTGLTTNEKLF
TRBV4-3,ASSHYRTGYEQY
TRBV6-6,ASRQPTGGAF
TRBV7-9,ASSSGGLYNEQF
TRBV2,ASSDGTGGAYEQY
TRBV21-1,ASSKAPGQFRYYGYT
TRBV4-3,ASSQPAEGSGNTIY
TRBV27,ASSFEGGSNSPLH
TRBV29-1,SVEVGVEAF
TRBV27,ASRLTGVLYAGANVLT
TRBV27,ASSFRGPGRSYT
TRBV4-1,ASSQVKTGDVYGYT
TRBV6-5,ASSYQESGNTIY
TRBV4-1,ASRYHSGATDTQY
TRBV4-3,ASSQDRGGGYEQY
TRBV5-6,ASSLAGGAGNGYT
TRBV5-5,ASSVEGGLTEAF
TRBV5-4,ASSFGSANTEAF
TRBV30,AWSQGARTEAF
TRBV7-9,ASSSGLGAKMYEQY
TRBV4-1,ASSQGREDIQY
TRBV6-5,ACSSGGAYNEQF
TRBV19,ASSERGAGDAADTQY
TRBV25-1,ASSEFFDPVQGAYEQY
TRBV27,ASSTQGHGYT
TRBV7-9,ASSFWTGGPGNTIY
TRBV10-1,ASSEPRTGPYEQY
TRBV30,AWEYLETQY
TRBV9,ASSVLETGGYNEQF
TRBV4-3,ASSQDRAGGGYGYT
TRBV21-1,ASSKEDGSSEAF
TRBV19,ASREGGSTGELF
TRBV7-6,ASSSAPLADEKLF
TRBV21-1,ASCKNPEPFSYEQY
TRBV18,ASSPGQGYPYNEQF
TRBV27,ASSLVENTEAF
TRBV27,ASSPKGRRTGMVVGYT
TRBV7-9,ASSEQGVNQPQH
TRBV4-3,ASSQSGSYEQY
TRBV30,AWSKQSSYEQY
TRBV19,ASLGTGAPYEQY
TRBV11-2,ASSPHLDEQY
TRBV27,ASSLRGRNEQY
TRBV4-3,ASSQDPDSTYEQY
TRBV7-9,ASSIPGNNEQF
TRBV2,ASRGTGTT
TRBV18,ASSPRTSGEQGEQY
TRBV9,ASSVVKGVPTIY